Presented here are 17 T cell receptor beta chains from one specimen sequenced in a study of T cell responses to AZD1222 COVID-19 vaccine. The repertoire was sequenced with immunoSEQ multiplex PCR; TCRdb's copy has only in-frame clones and lacks some. The table lists around 120,000 clones, 92% of them singletons. Here the sequenced sample was peripheral blood, taken on day 0 of AZD1222 vaccination. The receptors stem from an adult in good health.

J is TRBJ2-1 and V is TRBV5-6, with D possibly TRBD2 on 6 matching bases. Germline lookup yields CDR1 SGHDT and CDR2 YYEEEE. V was trimmed by 4 bases and J by 8 bases, leaving 13 bases between them. The CDR3 is 13 residues long. The CDR3 region has the DNA TGTGCCAGCAGCCCGGGACTTTTCGATGAGCAGTTCTTC. This sequence encodes CASSPGLFDEQFF.

The chain joins TRBV27 to TRBJ2-7; D gene ambiguous. Germline V CDR1 and CDR2: MNHEY, SMNVEV (reference sequence). The CDR3 has 12 residues. V was shortened by 5 bases and J by 5 bases, with 10 bases between the two germline ends. This chain's CDR3 is CASSRLKNEQYF. The CDR3 DNA is TGTGCCAGCAGTCGCCTAAAAAACGAGCAGTACTTC.

The rearrangement uses TRBV14 and TRBJ2-1, with a tentative D call TRBD1 (5 bases). Germline values: CDR1 SGHDN, CDR2 FVKESK. The CDR3 extends over 15 amino acids. Trimming took off 0 bases at V and 2 bases at J, with 8 bases between the two ends. CDR3 amino acids: CASSQEGLPYNEQFF. The CDR3 coding sequence is TGTGCCAGCAGCCAAGAGGGGCTTCCCTACAATGAGCAGTTCTTC.

The chain links TRBV11-2 to TRBJ2-1, with TRBD1 matching over 8 bases. J lost 4 bases, V lost 5 bases, and 4 bases had no gene match. CDR1 and CDR2 from the germline V gene are SGHAT and FQNNGV. The CDR3 consists of 14 residues. The CDR3 loop reads CASSQTGAYNEQFF. The CDR3 DNA follows: TGTGCCAGCAGCCAGACAGGGGCGTACAATGAGCAGTTCTTC.

The chain uses TRBV19 and TRBJ2-1; D may be TRBD1 or TRBD2 (6 bases each). V was shortened by 6 bases and J by 2 bases, with 11 bases between the two germline ends. The CDR3 runs to 14 residues. Germline lookup yields CDR1 LNHDA and CDR2 SQIVND (reference sequence). The CDR3, as DNA: TGTGCCAGTAGGGACGGGGGCACCTACAATGAGCAGTTCTTC. Protein: CASRDGGTYNEQFF.

The J gene is TRBJ1-1, the V gene TRBV30, with D hard to call. V lost 5 bases, J lost 0 bases, and 10 bases lay in between. Germline V gives CDR1 GTSNPN, CDR2 SVGIG (reference sequence). This CDR3 has 13 residues. The CDR3 DNA is TGTGCCTGGGATGGAGGGATGAACACTGAAGCTTTCTTT. Translated: CAWDGGMNTEAFF.

The rearrangement joins TRBV30 to TRBJ1-3; D is uncertain. The CDR3 covers 14 residues. V shed 2 bases and J shed 0 bases, with 8 bases lying between them. From germline, CDR1 is GTSNPN and CDR2 SVGIG (reference sequence). The CDR3 coding sequence is TGTGCCTGGAGTTTCGACTACTCTGGAAACACCATATATTTT. This gives the protein CAWSFDYSGNTIYF.

The chain combines TRBV27 with TRBJ2-5, with D possibly TRBD2 on 5 matching bases. In germline, CDR1 is MNHEY, CDR2 SMNVEV (reference sequence). Trimming removed 5 bases from V and 2 bases from J, with 12 bases in between. The CDR3 has 14 residues. The CDR3, as DNA: TGTGCCAGCAGTCTAGAGGGATTTCAAGAGACCCAGTACTTC. Translated, it gives CASSLEGFQETQYF.

V gene TRBV19 combines with J gene TRBJ2-7; 11 bases are shared with TRBD2. Unmatched junction bases numbered 5, after V lost 2 bases and J lost 5 bases. Germline lookup yields CDR1 LNHDA and CDR2 SQIVND (reference sequence). CDR3 length: 15 amino acids. Here the CDR3 DNA reads TGTGCCAGTAGTATAAACCTAGCGGGGGGTGACGAGCAGTACTTC. Its protein product is CASSINLAGGDEQYF.

The chain is built from TRBV10-3 and TRBJ2-1; the D gene is possibly TRBD1 (6 bases). V dropped 2 bases and J dropped 0 bases, with 14 bases sitting between them. CDR1 is ENHRY, CDR2 SYGVKD, per germline. The CDR3 runs to 17 residues. CDR3 nucleotide sequence: TGTGCCATCAGTGAGGAGGGACACCCGAGCTCCTACAATGAGCAGTTCTTC. It is translated as CAISEEGHPSSYNEQFF.

The rearrangement links TRBV27 to TRBJ1-2, with unresolved D. The germline V gene has CDR1 MNHEY and CDR2 SMNVEV (reference sequence). Deletions cut 3 bases from V and 4 bases from J, with 9 bases between. This CDR3 spans 13 amino acids. The DNA of the CDR3 is TGTGCCAGCAGTTTTGCGCTGAGCTATGGCTACACCTTC. It translates to CASSFALSYGYTF.

This clone was counted once. The gene calls are TRBV5-1 and TRBJ1-2; 7 bases map to TRBD1. J gave up 3 bases and V 1 base, and 0 bases lay outside the gene matches. Germline CDR1 is SGHRS and CDR2 is YFSETQ. The CDR3 is 13 amino acids. CDR3 in amino acids: CASSLQGDYGYTF. The CDR3, as DNA: TGCGCCAGCAGCTTGCAGGGGGACTATGGCTACACCTTC.

The chain uses TRBV25-1 and TRBJ1-1, with 9 nucleotides matching TRBD1. Germline V gives CDR1 MGHDK, CDR2 SYGVNS. The CDR3 is 15 amino acids. Germline trimming cut 5 bases from V and 4 bases from J; bases unmatched to any gene: 8. The CDR3 sequence is CASSPQTGGGTEAFF. The CDR3 DNA follows: TGTGCCAGCAGTCCTCAGACAGGGGGGGGCACTGAAGCTTTCTTT.

The chain couples TRBV5-1 to TRBJ1-4; D is ambiguous. The CDR3 sequence is 16 residues long. The germline V and J ends were trimmed by 5 bases and 7 bases, with 21 bases remaining between them. The germline CDR1 and CDR2 sequences are SGHRS and YFSETQ. CDR3 amino acids: CASRHIGSVRGEKLFF. The CDR3 DNA follows: TGCGCCAGCAGGCATATCGGTAGTGTACGGGGTGAAAAACTGTTTTTT.

The chain links TRBV25-1 to TRBJ1-4; D is possibly TRBD1 (6 bases). Germline CDR1 and CDR2: MGHDK and SYGVNS. Trimming stripped 3 bases from V and 8 bases from J, with 10 bases between. The CDR3 is 13 residues long. The CDR3 DNA sequence: TGTGCCAGCAGTGACAGGGGAGGAGAAAAACTGTTTTTT. Translating gives CASSDRGGEKLFF.

This clone appeared once. The chain employs TRBV2 and TRBJ1-1; D unclear. Germline V gene lookup returns CDR1 SNHLY and CDR2 FYNNEI. The CDR3 sequence is 13 residues long. Deletions cut 1 base from V and 0 bases from J, with 3 bases between. The CDR3 DNA is TGTGCCAGCAGTGAAGAGATGAACACTGAAGCTTTCTTT. The encoded protein is CASSEEMNTEAFF. The whole variable domain, remainder taken from reference TRBV2 and TRBJ1-1, is EPEVTQTPSHQVTQMGQEVILRCVPISNHLYFYWYRQILGQKVEFLVSFYNNEISEKSEIFDDQFSVERPDGSNFTLKIRSTKLEDSAMYFCASSEEMNTEAFFGQGTRLTVV.

Here the CDR3 DNA reads TGTGCCATCAGGGGGCAGGGAGTACAAGAGACCCAGTACTTC. Its protein is CAIRGQGVQETQYF. The chain is built from TRBV10-3 and TRBJ2-5; D may be TRBD1 or TRBD2 (5 bases each). Germline lookup yields CDR1 ENHRY and CDR2 SYGVKD. Trimming cost V 6 bases and J 2 bases, with 13 bases left between them. The CDR3 covers 14 residues.